This TCR beta chain was profiled in a study of CD8+ T cells in alopecia areata. Isolated RNA was reverse transcribed into cDNA used as the sequencing template. Clones were sequenced by immunoSEQ multiplex PCR, and TCRdb holds only the in-frame ones, with some missing. The sample has around 190,000 clones, 64% seen once; the top ten hold around 4.2%. As for treatment: oral pan-JAK inhibitor, 5-10 mg twice daily. Per germline, CDR1 ENHRY and CDR2 SYGVKD. Trimming stripped 4 bases from V and 0 bases from J, with 7 bases between. This CDR3 spans 13 amino acids. This clone showed up just a few times. This chain links TRBV10-3 with TRBJ2-7; D ambiguous. The source of this sequence is a human donor with alopecia areata. The sequencing used CD4+ T cells sorted from blood, collected at week 4, from a patient treated with tofacitinib. Here the CDR3 reads CAISGPNSYEQYF. CDR3 nucleotide sequence: TGTGCCATCAGTGGACCCAACTCCTACGAGCAGTACTTC.